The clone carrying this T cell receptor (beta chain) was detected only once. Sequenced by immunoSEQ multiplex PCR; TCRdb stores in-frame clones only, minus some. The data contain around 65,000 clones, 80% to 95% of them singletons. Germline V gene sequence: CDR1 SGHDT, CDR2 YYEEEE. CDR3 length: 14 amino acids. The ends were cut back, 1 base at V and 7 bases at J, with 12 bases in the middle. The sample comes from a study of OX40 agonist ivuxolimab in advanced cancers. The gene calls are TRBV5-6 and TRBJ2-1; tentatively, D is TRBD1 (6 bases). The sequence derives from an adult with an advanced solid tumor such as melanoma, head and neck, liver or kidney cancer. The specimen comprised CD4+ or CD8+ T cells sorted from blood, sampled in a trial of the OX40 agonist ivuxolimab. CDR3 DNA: TGTGCCAGCAGCTTGTATGCAGGGACAAATGAGCAGTTCTTC. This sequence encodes CASSLYAGTNEQFF.